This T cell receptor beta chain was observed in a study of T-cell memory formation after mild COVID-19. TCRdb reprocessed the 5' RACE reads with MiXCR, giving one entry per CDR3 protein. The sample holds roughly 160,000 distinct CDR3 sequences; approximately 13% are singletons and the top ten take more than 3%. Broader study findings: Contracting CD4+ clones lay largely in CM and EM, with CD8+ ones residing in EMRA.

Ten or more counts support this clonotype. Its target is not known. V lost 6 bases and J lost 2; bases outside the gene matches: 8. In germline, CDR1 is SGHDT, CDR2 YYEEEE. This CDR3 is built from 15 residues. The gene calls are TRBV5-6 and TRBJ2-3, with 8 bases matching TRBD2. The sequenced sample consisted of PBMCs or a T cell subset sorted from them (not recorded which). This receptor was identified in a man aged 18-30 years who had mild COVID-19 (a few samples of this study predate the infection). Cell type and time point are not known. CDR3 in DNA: TGTGCCAGCACCAAGACTAGCGACTTCACAGATACGCAGTATTTT. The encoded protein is CASTKTSDFTDTQYF. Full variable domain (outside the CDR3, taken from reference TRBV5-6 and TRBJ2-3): DAGVTQSPTHLIKTRGQQVTLRCSPKSGHDTVSWYQQALGQGPQFIFQYYEEEERQRGNFPDRFSGHQFPNYSSELNVNALLLGDSALYLCASTKTSDFTDTQYFGPGTRLTVL.